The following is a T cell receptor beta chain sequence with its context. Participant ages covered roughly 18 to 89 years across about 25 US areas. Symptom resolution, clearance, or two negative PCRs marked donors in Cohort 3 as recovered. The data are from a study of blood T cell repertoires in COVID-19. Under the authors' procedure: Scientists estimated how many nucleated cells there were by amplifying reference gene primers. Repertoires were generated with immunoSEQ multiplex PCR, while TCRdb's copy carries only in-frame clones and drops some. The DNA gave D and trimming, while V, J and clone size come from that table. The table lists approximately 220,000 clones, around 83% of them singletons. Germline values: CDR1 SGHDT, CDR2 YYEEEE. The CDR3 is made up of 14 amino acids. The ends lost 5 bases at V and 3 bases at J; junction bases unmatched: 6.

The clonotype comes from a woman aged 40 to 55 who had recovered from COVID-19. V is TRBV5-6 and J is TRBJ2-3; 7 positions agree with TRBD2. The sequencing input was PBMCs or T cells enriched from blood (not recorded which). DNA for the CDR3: TGTGCCAGCAGGGGAGGGACCCTGACAGATACGCAGTATTTT. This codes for CASRGGTLTDTQYF.